The 30 T cell receptor beta chains reported below all come from one sample, sequenced in a study of blood T cell repertoires in COVID-19. Measured with immunoSEQ multiplex PCR; TCRdb has only the in-frame clones, and not every one. Seen here are some 52,000 clones, about 90% observed once, and the top ten hold 2.5% to 4%. Input material: peripheral blood. These TCRs come from a human donor in a cohort sampled during active COVID-19.

CDR3 sequence: CASSPDNNYGYTF. DNA of the CDR3: TGTGCCAGCAGCCCAGACAATAACTATGGCTACACCTTC. The chain uses TRBV5-4 and TRBJ1-2; D is unresolved. The CDR3 has 13 amino acids. Germline CDR1 SGHNT, CDR2 YYREEE (reference sequence). V was trimmed by 4 bases and J by 1 base, leaving 8 bases between them.

In its sample, this clone was seen once. This chain uses TRBV19 with TRBJ2-3; weak D call: TRBD2 (5 bases). This CDR3 spans 15 amino acids. Germline CDR1 LNHDA, CDR2 SQIVND (reference sequence). V lost 6 bases to trimming and J lost 0 bases, with 13 bases between them. The CDR3 here is CASRGDSTSTDTQYF. The CDR3 DNA follows: TGTGCCAGTAGGGGAGACTCAACTAGCACAGATACGCAGTATTTT.

V usage is TRBV30 and J usage is TRBJ1-6; D not resolved. There are 14 residues in the CDR3. The V end was cut by 2 bases, the J end by 8 bases, with 13 bases between. Germline loops: CDR1 GTSNPN, CDR2 SVGIG (reference sequence). The CDR3 DNA reads TGTGCCTGGAGTCTGGCCTTATTTGATTCACCCCTCCACTTT. Residues: CAWSLALFDSPLHF.

V and J are TRBV23-1 and TRBJ2-5; 9 bases fit TRBD1. TRBV23-1 is an open reading frame whose function is uncertain. CDR3 length equals 17 residues. Unmatched junction bases numbered 14, after V lost 4 bases and J lost 5 bases. The CDR3 is CASSLESGQGFGETQYF. For the CDR3, the DNA is TGCGCCAGCAGTCTCGAGTCCGGACAGGGGTTCGGGGAGACCCAGTACTTC.

The gene calls are TRBV28 and TRBJ2-1, with 11 bases fitting TRBD2. Germline V lookup: CDR1 MDHEN, CDR2 SYDVKM. There are 16 residues in the CDR3. The V segment lost 6 bases and the J segment 5 bases; nucleotides outside the gene matches: 9. Here the CDR3 reads CASRALLAGENNEQFF. The CDR3 DNA follows: TGTGCCAGCAGAGCCCTACTAGCGGGAGAGAACAATGAGCAGTTCTTC.

The chain couples TRBV6-5 to TRBJ2-7; D perhaps matches TRBD1 (5 bases). Germline CDR1 reads MNHEY; CDR2 reads SVGAGI. The CDR3 loop spans 13 amino acids. V was pared by 5 bases and J by 7 bases, with 15 bases between. CDR3 sequence reads: CASSLTVLWEQYF. The CDR3, as DNA: TGTGCCAGCAGTCTGACAGTTCTCTGGGAGCAGTACTTC.

The rearrangement uses TRBV28 and TRBJ1-2, with 8 bases matching TRBD1. The junction had 8 bases not matched to a gene; V was cut back by 6 bases and J by 5 bases. Germline V gene lookup returns CDR1 MDHEN and CDR2 SYDVKM. This CDR3 comprises 14 residues. The CDR3 loop reads CASRDTGGRYGYTF. The CDR3 DNA sequence: TGTGCCAGCAGAGATACAGGGGGAAGGTATGGCTACACCTTC.

The chain employs TRBV3-1 (or the pseudogene TRBV3-2) and TRBJ2-1; 12 bases align to TRBD2. CDR3 size: 14 residues. Losses at the gene ends were 8 bases for V and 2 bases for J; bases not matched to a gene: 1. Germline V gene data show CDR1 as LGHDT and CDR2 as YNNKEL (reference sequence). CDR3 in DNA: TGTGCCAGCCGACTAGCGGGAGCCTACAATGAGCAGTTCTTC. It encodes CASRLAGAYNEQFF.

This clone was observed a few times. The chain carries TRBV21-1 and TRBJ1-2; the table gives TRBD1 as D, unverified against the DNA. TRBV21-1 is a documented pseudogene. The CDR3 totals 15 residues. CDR3 region: CASNIGTQGNYGYTF. DNA of the CDR3: TGTGCCAGCAACATCGGCACCCAGGGCAACTATGGCTACACCTTC.

This rearrangement joins TRBV6-5 to TRBJ2-1, with 8 bases aligning to TRBD2. Trimming removed 5 bases from V and 7 bases from J; junction bases left unmatched: 10. Germline CDR1 is MNHEY and CDR2 is SVGAGI. This CDR3 contains 15 residues. CDR3 in amino acids: CASSPSGSRGNEQFF. The CDR3 DNA reads TGTGCCAGCAGTCCGAGCGGGAGTCGGGGGAATGAGCAGTTCTTC.

The genes are TRBV4-1 and TRBJ2-5; the D gene is possibly TRBD2 (6 bases). Trimming took 1 base from V and 5 from J, leaving 17 bases between them. Germline V CDR1 and CDR2: MGHRA, YSYEKL. The CDR3 extends over 16 amino acids. The CDR3 is CASSQVGLTGGETQYF. The CDR3 DNA sequence: TGCGCCAGCAGCCAAGTTGGCCTGACTGGGGGGGAGACCCAGTACTTC.

This chain joins TRBV30 and TRBJ2-5; 9 bases map to TRBD2. This CDR3 is built from 13 residues. Losses at the gene ends were 4 bases for V and 5 bases for J; bases not matched to a gene: 5. The germline V gene encodes CDR1 GTSNPN and CDR2 SVGIG (reference sequence). The CDR3 nucleotides read TGTGCCTGGAATCTAGCGGGAAAGGAGACCCAGTACTTC. Its translation: CAWNLAGKETQYF.

The chain recombines TRBV19 with TRBJ2-7, with 7 bases that match TRBD1. Trimming removed 7 bases from V and 5 bases from J; junction bases left unmatched: 8. The CDR3 spans 13 residues. Germline values: CDR1 LNHDA, CDR2 SQIVND (reference sequence). The CDR3 DNA follows: TGTGCCAGTAAAGGGGGCGTCCACAACGAGCAGTACTTC. Its translation: CASKGGVHNEQYF.

V gene TRBV19 combines with J gene TRBJ2-2; 8 bases agree with TRBD1. The V and J ends lost 4 bases and 6 bases, in that order; junction bases with no gene match: 16. CDR3 length equals 18 residues. The germline V gene encodes CDR1 LNHDA and CDR2 SQIVND (reference sequence). This CDR3 reads CASSTGQGASRGAGELFF. For the CDR3, the DNA is TGTGCCAGTAGTACGGGCCAGGGGGCCTCGAGGGGGGCCGGGGAGCTGTTTTTT.

The chain carries TRBV29-1 and TRBJ2-1, with D uncertain. CDR3 length equals 12 residues. V dropped 4 bases and J dropped 3 bases, with 7 bases sitting between them. Germline values: CDR1 SQVTM, CDR2 ANQGSEA. As DNA, the CDR3 is TGCAGCGTTGTTTCAGTCTACAATGAGCAGTTCTTC. Amino acid sequence: CSVVSVYNEQFF.

V gene TRBV6-6 combines with J gene TRBJ1-1; 7 bases fit TRBD1. CDR1 MNHNY and CDR2 SVGAGI come from the germline V gene (reference sequence). The CDR3 contains 15 residues. V lost 6 bases to trimming and J lost 0 bases; unmatched junction nucleotides: 7. The CDR3 DNA reads as TGTGCCAGCAGCCTGACAGGGCTCATGAACACTGAAGCTTTCTTT. Translation gives CASSLTGLMNTEAFF.

As concerns this clone: At the DNA level, this CDR3 is encoded by other sequences in the same sample as well. The genes are TRBV7-9 and TRBJ1-5; D is perhaps TRBD1 (6 bases). From germline, CDR1 is SEHNR and CDR2 FQNEAQ (reference sequence). Trimming stripped 5 bases from V and 2 bases from J, with 13 bases between. The CDR3 has 15 amino acids. The CDR3 sequence is CASSRGEGGNQPQHF. CDR3 coding DNA: TGTGCCAGCAGCCGAGGGGAGGGGGGCAATCAGCCCCAGCATTTT.

The gene calls are TRBV2 and TRBJ1-4, with a tentative D call TRBD1 (5 bases). The CDR3 has 18 amino acids. Trimming shortened V by 0 bases and J by 7 bases, and 21 bases separated the two germline ends. Germline V lookup: CDR1 SNHLY, CDR2 FYNNEI. In nucleotides, the CDR3 is TGTGCCAGCAGTGAAGCGACGGTTCAGACAGCTTGGGGTGAAAAACTGTTTTTT. Translation gives CASSEATVQTAWGEKLFF.

V and J are TRBV7-6 and TRBJ2-5; perhaps TRBD1 as D (5 bases). CDR1 is SGHVS and CDR2 is FNYEAQ in the germline V gene. The V end was cut by 1 base, the J end by 1 base, with 10 bases between. CDR3 length equals 15 residues. CDR3 nucleotides: TGTGCCAGCAGCTTAGTCGACAGACCCCAAGAGACCCAGTACTTC. Translating gives CASSLVDRPQETQYF.

This clone was seen a handful of times. This chain links TRBV5-1 with TRBJ1-6; the D gene is possibly TRBD1 (6 bases). The V end lost 2 bases, the J end lost 6 bases, and 12 bases lay between the germline ends. Germline CDR1 is SGHRS and CDR2 is YFSETQ. CDR3 length equals 15 residues. CDR3 sequence (DNA): TGCGCCAGCAGCTTATCAGACAGGCCTAATTCACCCCTCCACTTT. Translating gives CASSLSDRPNSPLHF.

The V call is TRBV30, the J call TRBJ1-1; TRBD1 is a possible D gene (6 bases). Trimming shortened V by 1 base and J by 6 bases, and 18 bases separated the two germline ends. The CDR3 loop spans 15 amino acids. Germline lookup yields CDR1 GTSNPN and CDR2 SVGIG (reference sequence). CDR3 sequence: CAWSARIPGVAEAFF. The CDR3 DNA reads TGTGCCTGGAGTGCCCGAATTCCAGGGGTCGCTGAAGCTTTCTTT.

This chain uses TRBV6-1 with TRBJ2-3; 13 bases map to TRBD2. Germline V gives CDR1 MNHNS, CDR2 SASEGT. The CDR3 spans 18 residues. With V trimmed by 4 bases and J by 4 bases, 11 bases remained unmatched. CDR3 sequence: CASSGTVLAGGRSDTQYF. The CDR3 nucleotides are TGTGCCAGCAGTGGCACTGTACTAGCGGGAGGGAGGTCAGATACGCAGTATTTT.

The V and J genes are TRBV3-1 (or the pseudogene TRBV3-2) and TRBJ2-5; possibly TRBD2 for D (6 bases). V dropped 6 bases and J dropped 2 bases, with 10 bases sitting between them. This CDR3 contains 13 residues. Germline V gene data show CDR1 as LGHDT and CDR2 as YNNKEL (reference sequence). The CDR3 nucleotides are TGTGCCAGCAGGCGGGACGTACAAGAGACCCAGTACTTC. Protein: CASRRDVQETQYF.

The chain links TRBV10-1 to TRBJ2-3; 7 bases align to TRBD1. Losses at the gene ends were 3 bases for V and 0 bases for J; bases not matched to a gene: 9. This CDR3 spans 17 amino acids. Germline V CDR1 and CDR2: WNHNN, SYGVQD (reference sequence). DNA for the CDR3: TGCGCCAGCAGTGACCACTTCGGGACAGAAAGCACAGATACGCAGTATTTT. Protein product: CASSDHFGTESTDTQYF.

The V call is TRBV12-5, the J call TRBJ1-3, with TRBD1 as a possible D gene (6 bases). The CDR3 has 14 amino acids. V was pared by 3 bases and J by 1 base, with 7 bases between. From germline, CDR1 is LGHNT and CDR2 FRNRAP. The CDR3 nucleotides are TGTGCTAGTGGTTTAGGGGGATCTGGAAACACCATATATTTT. This codes for CASGLGGSGNTIYF.

V is TRBV5-1 and J is TRBJ2-5, with 16 bases identical to TRBD2. The trim removed 7 bases at V and 5 bases at J, leaving 14 bases unmatched. The CDR3 runs 18 residues. Germline assignment: CDR1 SGHRS and CDR2 YFSETQ. CDR3 nucleotides: TGCGCCAGCGGAACCGGGACTAGCGGGAGGGCCCCCTGGGAGACCCAGTACTTC. This translates into CASGTGTSGRAPWETQYF.

The rearrangement joins TRBV20-1 to TRBJ2-5; possibly TRBD1 for D (5 bases). Germline V lookup: CDR1 DFQATT, CDR2 SNEGSKA (reference sequence). There are 11 residues in the CDR3. V lost 5 bases, J lost 5 bases, and 9 bases lay in between. The CDR3, as DNA: TGCAGTGCTCACAGGTTGGAGACCCAGTACTTC. It is translated as CSAHRLETQYF.

This sequence joins TRBV5-1 and TRBJ1-1; TRBD1 is a possible D gene (6 bases). Between the trimmed V and J ends, which lost 3 bases and 0 bases, there was a span of 24 bases. The germline gives CDR1 SGHRS, CDR2 YFSETQ. The CDR3 is 19 amino acids. The CDR3 DNA is TGCGCCAGCAGCTCCAAGCTCCAGGGGAGGGCTAGCATGAACACTGAAGCTTTCTTT. Protein sequence: CASSSKLQGRASMNTEAFF.

The rearrangement uses TRBV7-9 and TRBJ2-5; TRBD2 agrees at 8 bases. Trimming cost V 5 bases and J 5 bases; bases outside gene matches: 13. Germline lookup yields CDR1 SEHNR and CDR2 FQNEAQ (reference sequence). CDR3 length: 16 residues. Written as DNA, the CDR3 is TGTGCCAGCAGCACCCGACTAGCGAGGACGGGGGAGACCCAGTACTTC. As protein: CASSTRLARTGETQYF.

The CDR3 DNA follows: TGTGCCACCAGTGATTCATCTCCAGGGACAGGGCTCTTCTTT. Its protein product is CATSDSSPGTGLFF. The gene calls are TRBV24-1 and TRBJ1-1, with 9 bases fitting TRBD1. The CDR3 is 14 residues long. CDR1 KGHDR and CDR2 SFDVKD come from the germline V gene. V was clipped by 2 bases and J by 14 bases; unmatched bases: 11.